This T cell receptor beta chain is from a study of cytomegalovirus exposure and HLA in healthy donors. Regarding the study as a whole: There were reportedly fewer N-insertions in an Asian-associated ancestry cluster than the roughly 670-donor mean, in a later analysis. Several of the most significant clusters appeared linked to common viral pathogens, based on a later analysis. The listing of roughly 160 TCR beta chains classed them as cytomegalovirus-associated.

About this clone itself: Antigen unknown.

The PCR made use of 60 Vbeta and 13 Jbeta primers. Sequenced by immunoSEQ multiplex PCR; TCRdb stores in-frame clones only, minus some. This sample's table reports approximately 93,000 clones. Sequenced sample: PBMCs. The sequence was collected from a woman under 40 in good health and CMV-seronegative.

The CDR3 DNA sequence: TGTGCCAGCAGTGAAAGGACAGGTCCACCAGCTGGAAACACCATATATTTT. This gives the protein CASSERTGPPAGNTIYF. The rearrangement joins TRBV6-1 to TRBJ1-3; 7 bases agree with TRBD1. The J segment lost 2 bases and the V segment lost 2 bases, leaving 9 bases of the junction unmatched. Germline V CDR1 and CDR2: MNHNS, SASEGT. The CDR3 is 17 residues long.